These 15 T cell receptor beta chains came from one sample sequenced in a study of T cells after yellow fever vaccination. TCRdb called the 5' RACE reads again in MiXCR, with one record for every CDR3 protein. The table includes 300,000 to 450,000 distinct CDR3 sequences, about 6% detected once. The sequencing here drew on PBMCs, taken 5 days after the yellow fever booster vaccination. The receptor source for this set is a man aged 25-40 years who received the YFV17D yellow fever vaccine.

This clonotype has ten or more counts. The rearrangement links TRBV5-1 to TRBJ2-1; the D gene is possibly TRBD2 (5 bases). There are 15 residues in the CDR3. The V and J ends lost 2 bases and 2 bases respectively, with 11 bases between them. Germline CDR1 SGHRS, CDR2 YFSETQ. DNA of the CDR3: TGCGCCAGCAGCTTAGCGGACGTAACCTACAATGAGCAGTTCTTC. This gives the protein CASSLADVTYNEQFF.

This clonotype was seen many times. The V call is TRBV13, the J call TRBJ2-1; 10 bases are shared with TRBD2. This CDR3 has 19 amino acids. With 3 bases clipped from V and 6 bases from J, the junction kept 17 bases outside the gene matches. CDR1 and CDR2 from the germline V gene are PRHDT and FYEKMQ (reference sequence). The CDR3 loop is CASSLQTSGRYQGSNEQFF. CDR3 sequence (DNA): TGTGCCAGCAGCTTGCAGACTAGCGGGCGCTATCAGGGGTCCAATGAGCAGTTCTTC. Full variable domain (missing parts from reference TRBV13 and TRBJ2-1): AAGVIQSPRHLIKEKRETATLKCYPIPRHDTVYWYQQGPGQDPQFLISFYEKMQSDKGSIPDRFSAQQFSDYHSELNMSSLELGDSALYFCASSLQTSGRYQGSNEQFFGPGTRLTVL.

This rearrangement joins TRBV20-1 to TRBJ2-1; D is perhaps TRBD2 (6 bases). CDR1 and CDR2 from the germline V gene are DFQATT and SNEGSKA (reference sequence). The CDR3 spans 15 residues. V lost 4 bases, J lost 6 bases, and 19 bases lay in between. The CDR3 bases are TGCAGTGCTATTACCGGGACGGGAGTCCTCAATGAGCAGTTCTTC. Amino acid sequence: CSAITGTGVLNEQFF.

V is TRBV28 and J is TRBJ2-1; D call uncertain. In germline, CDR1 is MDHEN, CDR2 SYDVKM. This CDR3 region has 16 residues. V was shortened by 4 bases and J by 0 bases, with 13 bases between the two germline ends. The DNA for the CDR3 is TGTGCCAGCAGTTCCCACACGAGAAACTCCTACAATGAGCAGTTCTTC. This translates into CASSSHTRNSYNEQFF.

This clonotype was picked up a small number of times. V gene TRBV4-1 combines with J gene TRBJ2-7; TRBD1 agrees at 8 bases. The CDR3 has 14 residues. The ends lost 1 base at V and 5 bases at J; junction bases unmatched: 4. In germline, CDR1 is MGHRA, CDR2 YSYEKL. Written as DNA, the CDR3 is TGCGCCAGCAGCCAAGGAGCAGGGGGCAACGAGCAGTACTTC. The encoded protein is CASSQGAGGNEQYF.

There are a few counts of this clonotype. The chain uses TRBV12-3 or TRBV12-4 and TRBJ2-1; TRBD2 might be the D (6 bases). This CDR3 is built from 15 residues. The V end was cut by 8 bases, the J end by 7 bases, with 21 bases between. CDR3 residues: CASDLSGTGANEQFF. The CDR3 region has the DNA TGTGCCAGCGACCTCTCCGGGACTGGGGCGAATGAGCAGTTCTTC.

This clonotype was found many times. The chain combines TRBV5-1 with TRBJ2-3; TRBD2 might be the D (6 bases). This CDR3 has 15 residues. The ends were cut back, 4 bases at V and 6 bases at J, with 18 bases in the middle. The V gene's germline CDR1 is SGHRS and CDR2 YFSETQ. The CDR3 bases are TGCGCCAGCAGCCACCGGCGGGATGTCTCCGATACGCAGTATTTT. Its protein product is CASSHRRDVSDTQYF.

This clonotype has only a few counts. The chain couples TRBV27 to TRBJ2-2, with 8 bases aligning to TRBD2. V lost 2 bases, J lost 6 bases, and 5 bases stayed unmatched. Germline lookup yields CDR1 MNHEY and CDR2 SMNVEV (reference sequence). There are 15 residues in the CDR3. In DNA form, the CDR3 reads TGTGCCAGCAGTTTAGTAGCGGGATCCCCCGGGGAGCTGTTTTTT. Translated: CASSLVAGSPGELFF.

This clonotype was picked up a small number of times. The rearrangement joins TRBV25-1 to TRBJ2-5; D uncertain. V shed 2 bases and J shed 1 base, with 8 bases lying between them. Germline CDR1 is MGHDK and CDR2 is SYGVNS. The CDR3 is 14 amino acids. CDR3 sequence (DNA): TGTGCCAGCAGTGAAGGGTGGGTCCAAGAGACCCAGTACTTC. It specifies CASSEGWVQETQYF. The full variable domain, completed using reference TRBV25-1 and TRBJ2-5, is EADIYQTPRYLVIGTGKKITLECSQTMGHDKMYWYQQDPGMELHLIHYSYGVNSTEKGDLSSESTVSRIRTEHFPLTLESARPSHTSQYLCASSEGWVQETQYFGPGTRLLVL.

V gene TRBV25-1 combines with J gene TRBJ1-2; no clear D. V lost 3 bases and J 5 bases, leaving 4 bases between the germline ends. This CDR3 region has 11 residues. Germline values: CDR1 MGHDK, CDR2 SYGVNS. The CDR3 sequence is CASSEFYGYTF. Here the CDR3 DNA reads TGTGCCAGCAGTGAGTTTTATGGCTACACCTTC.

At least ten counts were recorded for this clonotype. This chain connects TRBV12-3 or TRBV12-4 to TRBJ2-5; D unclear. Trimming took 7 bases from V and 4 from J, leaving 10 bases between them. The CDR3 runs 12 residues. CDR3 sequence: CASTTLPETQYF. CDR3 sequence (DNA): TGTGCCAGCACCACTCTTCCAGAGACCCAGTACTTC.

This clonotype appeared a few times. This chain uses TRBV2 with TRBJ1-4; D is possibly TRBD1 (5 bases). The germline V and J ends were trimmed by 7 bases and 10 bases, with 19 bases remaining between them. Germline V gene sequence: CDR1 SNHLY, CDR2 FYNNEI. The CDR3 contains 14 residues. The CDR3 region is CASTDGRLRGKLFF. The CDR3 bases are TGTGCCAGCACCGACGGACGGCTAAGGGGAAAACTGTTTTTT. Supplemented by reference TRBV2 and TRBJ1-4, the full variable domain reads EPEVTQTPSHQVTQMGQEVILRCVPISNHLYFYWYRQILGQKVEFLVSFYNNEISEKSEIFDDQFSVERPDGSNFTLKIRSTKLEDSAMYFCASTDGRLRGKLFFGSGTQLSVL.

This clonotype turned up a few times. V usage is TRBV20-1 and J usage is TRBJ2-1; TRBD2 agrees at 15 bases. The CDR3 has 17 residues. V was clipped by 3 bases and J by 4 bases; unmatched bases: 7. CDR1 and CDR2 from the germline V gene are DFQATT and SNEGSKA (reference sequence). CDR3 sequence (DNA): TGCAGTGCTAGCCCGGGACTAGCGGGAGGACGTTACAATGAGCAGTTCTTC. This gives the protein CSASPGLAGGRYNEQFF.

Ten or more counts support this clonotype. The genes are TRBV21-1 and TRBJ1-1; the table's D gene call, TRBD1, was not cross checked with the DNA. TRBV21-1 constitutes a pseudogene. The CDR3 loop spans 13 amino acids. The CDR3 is CASSTRGGGEAFF. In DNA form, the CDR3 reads TGTGCCAGCAGCACCAGAGGGGGCGGGGAAGCTTTCTTT.

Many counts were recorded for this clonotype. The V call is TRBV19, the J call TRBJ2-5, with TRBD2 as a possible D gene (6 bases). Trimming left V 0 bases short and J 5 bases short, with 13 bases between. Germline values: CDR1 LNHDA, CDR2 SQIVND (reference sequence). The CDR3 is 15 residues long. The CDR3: CASSIEGGGRETQYF. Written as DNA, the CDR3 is TGTGCCAGTAGTATAGAGGGAGGAGGACGGGAGACCCAGTACTTC.